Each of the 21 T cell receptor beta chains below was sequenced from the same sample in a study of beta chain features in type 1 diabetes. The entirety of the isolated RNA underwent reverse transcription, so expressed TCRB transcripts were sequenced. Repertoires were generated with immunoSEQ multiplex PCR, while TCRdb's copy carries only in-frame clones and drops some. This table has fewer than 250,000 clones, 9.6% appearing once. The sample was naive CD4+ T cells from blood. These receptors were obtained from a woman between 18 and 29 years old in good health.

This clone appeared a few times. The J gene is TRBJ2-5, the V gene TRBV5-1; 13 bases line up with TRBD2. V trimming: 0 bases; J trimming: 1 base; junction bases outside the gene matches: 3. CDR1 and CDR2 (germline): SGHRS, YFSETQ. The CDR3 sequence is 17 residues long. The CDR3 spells CASSLGTSGGFQETQYF. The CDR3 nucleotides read TGCGCCAGCAGCTTGGGGACTAGCGGGGGATTCCAAGAGACCCAGTACTTC.

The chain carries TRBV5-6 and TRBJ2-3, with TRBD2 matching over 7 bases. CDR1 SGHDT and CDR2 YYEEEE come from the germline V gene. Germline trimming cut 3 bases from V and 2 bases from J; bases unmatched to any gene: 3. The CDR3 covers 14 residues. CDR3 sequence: CASSWEGPTDTQYF. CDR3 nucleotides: TGTGCCAGCAGCTGGGAGGGTCCCACAGATACGCAGTATTTT. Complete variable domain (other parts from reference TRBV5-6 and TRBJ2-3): DAGVTQSPTHLIKTRGQQVTLRCSPKSGHDTVSWYQQALGQGPQFIFQYYEEEERQRGNFPDRFSGHQFPNYSSELNVNALLLGDSALYLCASSWEGPTDTQYFGPGTRLTVL.

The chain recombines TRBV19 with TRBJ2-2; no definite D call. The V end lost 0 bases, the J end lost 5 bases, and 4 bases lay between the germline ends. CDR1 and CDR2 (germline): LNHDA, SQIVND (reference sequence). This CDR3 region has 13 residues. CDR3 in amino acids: CASSIDGTGELFF. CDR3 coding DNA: TGTGCCAGTAGTATAGACGGGACCGGGGAGCTGTTTTTT.

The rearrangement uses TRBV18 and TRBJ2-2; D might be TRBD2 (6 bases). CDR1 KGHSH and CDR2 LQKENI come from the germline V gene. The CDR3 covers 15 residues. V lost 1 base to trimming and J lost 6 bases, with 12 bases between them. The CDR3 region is CASSPRPGDSGELFF. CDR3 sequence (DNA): TGTGCCAGCTCACCACGGCCGGGAGATTCCGGGGAGCTGTTTTTT.

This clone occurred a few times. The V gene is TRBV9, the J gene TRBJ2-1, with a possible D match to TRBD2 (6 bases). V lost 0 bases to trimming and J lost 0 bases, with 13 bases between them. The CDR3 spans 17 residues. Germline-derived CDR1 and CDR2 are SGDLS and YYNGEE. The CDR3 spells CASSVVPTSTSYNEQFF. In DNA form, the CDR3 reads TGTGCCAGCAGCGTAGTCCCTACTAGCACCTCCTACAATGAGCAGTTCTTC.

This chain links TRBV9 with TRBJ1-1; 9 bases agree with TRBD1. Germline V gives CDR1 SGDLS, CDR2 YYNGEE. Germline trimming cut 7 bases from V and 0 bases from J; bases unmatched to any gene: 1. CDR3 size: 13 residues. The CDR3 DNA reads TGTGCCAGCGGGACAGGGATGAACACTGAAGCTTTCTTT. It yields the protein CASGTGMNTEAFF.

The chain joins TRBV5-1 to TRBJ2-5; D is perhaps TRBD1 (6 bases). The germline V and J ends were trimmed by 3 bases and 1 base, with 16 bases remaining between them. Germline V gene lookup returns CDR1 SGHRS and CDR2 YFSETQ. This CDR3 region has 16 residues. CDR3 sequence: CASSSTRGQLQETQYF. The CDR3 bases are TGCGCCAGCAGCTCGACTCGTGGACAGCTCCAAGAGACCCAGTACTTC.

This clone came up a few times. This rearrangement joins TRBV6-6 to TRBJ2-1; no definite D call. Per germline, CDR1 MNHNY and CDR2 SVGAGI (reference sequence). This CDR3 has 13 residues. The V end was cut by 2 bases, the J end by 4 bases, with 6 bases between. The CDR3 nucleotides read TGTGCCAGCAGTTACGGGCAGTACAATGAGCAGTTCTTC. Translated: CASSYGQYNEQFF.

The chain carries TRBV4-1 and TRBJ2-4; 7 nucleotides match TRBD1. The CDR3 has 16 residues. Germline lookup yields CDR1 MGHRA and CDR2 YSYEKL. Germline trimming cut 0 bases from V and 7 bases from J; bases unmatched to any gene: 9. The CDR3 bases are TGCGCCAGCAGCCAAGAACGGGTAGGGACAGCTAACATTCAGTACTTC. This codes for CASSQERVGTANIQYF.

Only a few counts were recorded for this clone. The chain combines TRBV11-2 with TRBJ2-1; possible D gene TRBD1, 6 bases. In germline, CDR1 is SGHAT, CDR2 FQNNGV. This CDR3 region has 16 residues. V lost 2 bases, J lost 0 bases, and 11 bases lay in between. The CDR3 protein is CASSLSGTSSYNEQFF. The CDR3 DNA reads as TGTGCCAGCAGCTTAAGTGGGACATCCTCCTACAATGAGCAGTTCTTC.

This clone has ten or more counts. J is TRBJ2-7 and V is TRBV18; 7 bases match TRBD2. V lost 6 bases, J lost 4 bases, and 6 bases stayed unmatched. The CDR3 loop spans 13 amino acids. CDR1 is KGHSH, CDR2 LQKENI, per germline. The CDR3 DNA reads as TGTGCCAGCTCGCCCGCGGGGGATTACGAGCAGTACTTC. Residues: CASSPAGDYEQYF.

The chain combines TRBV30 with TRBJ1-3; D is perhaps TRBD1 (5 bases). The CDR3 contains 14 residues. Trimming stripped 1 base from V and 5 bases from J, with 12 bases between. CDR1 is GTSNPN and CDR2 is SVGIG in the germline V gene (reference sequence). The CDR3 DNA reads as TGTGCCTGGAGTGCGAAAGGGGCCAGAAACACCATATATTTT. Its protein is CAWSAKGARNTIYF.

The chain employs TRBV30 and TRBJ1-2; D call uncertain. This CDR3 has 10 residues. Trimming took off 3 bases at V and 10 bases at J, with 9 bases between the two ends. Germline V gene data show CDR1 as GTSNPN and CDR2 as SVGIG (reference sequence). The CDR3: CAWSPNSYTF. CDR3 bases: TGTGCCTGGAGCCCAAACTCCTACACCTTC.

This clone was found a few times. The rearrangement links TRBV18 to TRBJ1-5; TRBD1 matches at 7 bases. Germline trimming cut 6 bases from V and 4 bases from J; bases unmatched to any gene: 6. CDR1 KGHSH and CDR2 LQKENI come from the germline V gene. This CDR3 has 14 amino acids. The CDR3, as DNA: TGTGCCAGCTCTCACAAGGGGGCGAATCAGCCCCAGCATTTT. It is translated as CASSHKGANQPQHF.

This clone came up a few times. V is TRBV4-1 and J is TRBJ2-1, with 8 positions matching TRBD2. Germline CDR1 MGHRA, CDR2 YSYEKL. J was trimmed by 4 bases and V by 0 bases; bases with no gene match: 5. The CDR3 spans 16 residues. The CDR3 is CASSQDSLAGYNEQFF. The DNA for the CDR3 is TGCGCCAGCAGCCAAGATTCGTTAGCGGGGTACAATGAGCAGTTCTTC.

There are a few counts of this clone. DNA for the CDR3: TGTGCCAGCGGTCCTAGCGGGAGATACAATGAGCAGTTCTTC. Translating it yields CASGPSGRYNEQFF. J is TRBJ2-1 and V is TRBV7-7; 10 bases fit TRBD2. The germline V gene has CDR1 SSHAT and CDR2 FNYEAQ (reference sequence). CDR3 size: 14 residues. V gave up 8 bases and J gave up 4 bases; unmatched junction bases: 5.

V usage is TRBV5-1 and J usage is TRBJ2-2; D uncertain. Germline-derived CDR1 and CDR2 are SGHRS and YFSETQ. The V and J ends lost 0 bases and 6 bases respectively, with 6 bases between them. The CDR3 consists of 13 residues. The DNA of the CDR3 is TGCGCCAGCAGCTTGGTGGCAGCCGGGGAGCTGTTTTTT. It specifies CASSLVAAGELFF.

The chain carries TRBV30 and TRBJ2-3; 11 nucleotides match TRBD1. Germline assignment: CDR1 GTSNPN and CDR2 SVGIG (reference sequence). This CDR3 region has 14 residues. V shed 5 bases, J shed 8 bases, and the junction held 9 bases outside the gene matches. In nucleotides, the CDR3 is TGTGCCTGGGACGGGACAGGGGGGCGGGGTACGCAGTATTTT. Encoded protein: CAWDGTGGRGTQYF.

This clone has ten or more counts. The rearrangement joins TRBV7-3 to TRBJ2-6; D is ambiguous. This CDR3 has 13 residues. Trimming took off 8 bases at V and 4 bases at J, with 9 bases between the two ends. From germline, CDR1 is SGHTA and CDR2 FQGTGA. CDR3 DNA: TGTGCCAGCGCTCAGAGGGGGGCCAACGTCCTGACTTTC. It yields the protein CASAQRGANVLTF.

The CDR3 DNA follows: TGCGCCAGCAGCCCAGACAGGGGCAACAATCAGCCCCAGCATTTT. Encoded protein: CASSPDRGNNQPQHF. This chain links TRBV4-3 with TRBJ1-5, with 8 positions matching TRBD1. The V gene end was trimmed by 4 bases and the J gene end by 3 bases; junction bases not matched to a gene: 5. The CDR3 runs to 15 residues. The germline CDR1 and CDR2 sequences are LGHNA and YSLEER.

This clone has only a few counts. The CDR3 spells CASSLGHRTDTQYF. The CDR3 DNA is TGCGCCAGCAGCTTGGGGCACCGCACAGATACGCAGTATTTT. V is TRBV5-1 and J is TRBJ2-3; unclear D gene. The CDR3 totals 14 residues. Germline loops: CDR1 SGHRS, CDR2 YFSETQ. V dropped 0 bases and J dropped 1 base, with 6 bases sitting between them.